This is a list of T cell receptor beta chains from one sample in a study of T-cell memory formation after mild COVID-19. MiXCR was run by TCRdb on the 5' RACE reads, yielding one entry per CDR3 protein. This table holds about 350,000 distinct CDR3 sequences, roughly 13% found once. Source material: PBMCs or a T cell subset sorted from them (not recorded which). The receptor source for this set is a man aged 18 to 29 who had mild COVID-19 (a few samples of this study predate the infection). Cell type and time point are not known. CDR3s include the opening cysteine and the closing phenylalanine or tryptophan. The D gene is left open where the match is weak. Part of the rows lack a size; the others show once, few, many or a class for expanded clones.

clone_size cdr3_length j_call v_call d_call cdr3_aa cdr3_nt
- 16 TRBJ2-6 TRBV6-2/TRBV6-3 TRBD1 CASSIRQGTGANVLTF TGTGCCAGCTCCATCAGACAGGGGACTGGGGCCAACGTCCTGACTTTC
- 16 TRBJ2-5 TRBV7-2 TRBD1 CASSPRDRGRRETQYF TGTGCCAGCAGCCCTCGGGACAGGGGAAGACGAGAGACCCAGTACTTC
many 15 TRBJ2-3 TRBV20-1 - CSAPPLGGATDTQYF TGCAGTGCCCCCCCATTAGGGGGGGCCACAGATACGCAGTATTTT
- 12 TRBJ1-2 TRBV6-6 - CASSSGQNGYTF TGTGCCAGCAGTTCTGGACAGAATGGCTACACCTTC
- 13 TRBJ1-2 TRBV12-3/TRBV12-4 - CASSPRRGNGYTF TGTGCCAGCAGTCCCAGGAGAGGGAATGGCTACACCTTC
- 14 TRBJ1-1 TRBV4-1 - CASSPRRGDTEAFF TGCGCCAGCAGCCCCCGGAGGGGAGACACTGAAGCTTTCTTT
- 12 TRBJ2-1 TRBV6-5 TRBD1 CASTDRTGKQFF TGTGCCAGCACTGACCGGACAGGCAAGCAGTTCTTC
- 14 TRBJ1-2 TRBV5-1 - CASSLVDRRYGYTF TGCGCCAGCAGCTTGGTGGACCGCCGATATGGCTACACCTTC
few 16 TRBJ2-1 TRBV6-6 - CASSYGGFQGWDEQFF TGTGCCAGCAGTTACGGGGGGTTCCAGGGATGGGATGAGCAGTTCTTC
- 15 TRBJ2-3 TRBV4-1 - CASSQVETSTDTQYF TGCGCCAGCAGCCAAGTAGAGACTAGCACAGATACGCAGTATTTT
many 11 TRBJ2-3 TRBV20-1 - CSGGRFDTQYF TGCAGTGGGGGAAGGTTCGATACGCAGTATTTT